Here is one T cell receptor (beta chain) with its context. Its antigen is currently unknown. CDR3 length: 16 amino acids. J lost 2 bases, V lost 6 bases, and 10 bases had no gene match. Germline lookup yields CDR1 MDHEN and CDR2 SYDVKM. The sample belongs to a study of cytomegalovirus exposure and HLA in healthy donors. Broader study findings: Segments of the TCR beta V type were, in most cases, productive about 87% or about 30% of the time in an earlier analysis.

PCR used 60 Vbeta primers and 13 Jbeta primers. Some clones are missing from TCRdb's copy, which holds only in-frame ones; the method was immunoSEQ multiplex PCR. The table records about 160,000 clones, around 90% of them present only once. The source of this sequence is a woman in her twenties or thirties in good health and CMV-seronegative. Sequenced sample: PBMCs. The V and J genes are TRBV28 and TRBJ1-5, with 7 bases lining up with TRBD1. This CDR3 reads CASSYDNRGGNQPQHF. The CDR3 DNA sequence: TGTGCCAGCAGCTATGACAACAGGGGTGGCAATCAGCCCCAGCATTTT.